These T cell receptor beta chains were read from a single sample in a study of blood T cell repertoires in COVID-19. Only in-frame clones appear in the TCRdb table, and some are missing; sequencing was by immunoSEQ multiplex PCR. The sample lists hundreds of thousands of clones, approximately 89% occurring once. The sample taken for sequencing was PBMCs or T cells enriched from blood (not recorded which). These receptors were obtained from a woman between 40 and 50 years old with acute COVID-19. CDR3s include the opening cysteine and the closing phenylalanine or tryptophan. A D gene is named only where the DNA matches it firmly. Clone size is given for some rows only: seen once, a few or many times, or a class if the clone is expanded.

CDR3aa	CDR3nt	d_gene	v_gene	j_gene	abundance
CASSLGGPDTQYF	TGCGCCAGCAGTCTTGGGGGCCCAGATACGCAGTATTTT	-	TRBV10-2	TRBJ2-3	-
CASSSSTVVASDTQYF	TGTGCCAGCAGCTCCTCCACGGTCGTAGCTAGCGATACGCAGTATTTT	-	TRBV9	TRBJ2-3	-
CASSFTSAQETQYF	TGTGCCAGCAGCTTCACTAGCGCCCAAGAGACCCAGTACTTC	TRBD2	TRBV7-2	TRBJ2-5	-
CATSDSGYNQPQHF	TGTGCCACCAGTGATTCAGGGTACAATCAGCCCCAGCATTTT	-	TRBV24-1	TRBJ1-5	-
CASSYRSHSTGELFF	TGTGCCAGCAGTTACCGGTCGCATTCCACCGGGGAGCTGTTTTTT	-	TRBV6-2/TRBV6-3	TRBJ2-2	-
CASSAQGGTSSQPQHF	TGTGCCAGCAGTGCACAGGGAGGGACCTCCAGTCAGCCCCAGCATTTT	-	TRBV2	TRBJ1-5	-
CASSVRGTQYF	TGCGCCAGCAGTGTACGGGGGACCCAGTACTTC	-	TRBV10-2	TRBJ2-5	-
CAWAPRGEQFF	TGTGCCTGGGCCCCCCGCGGCGAGCAGTTCTTC	-	TRBV30	TRBJ2-1	-
CASSLSGNYGYTF	TGTGCCAGCAGTTTGTCCGGGAACTATGGCTACACCTTC	-	TRBV12-3/TRBV12-4	TRBJ1-2	-
CASSHRYSERDRSTDTQYF	TGTGCCAGCAGCCATCGCTACTCCGAGCGCGACCGTAGCACAGATACGCAGTATTTT	-	TRBV7-2	TRBJ2-3	-
CASSPFAVQETQYF	TGTGCCAGCAGCCCCTTCGCGGTTCAAGAGACCCAGTACTTC	-	TRBV11-2	TRBJ2-5	-
CASSMGQDSYEQYF	TGTGCCAGTAGTATGGGACAGGACTCCTACGAGCAGTACTTC	TRBD1	TRBV19	TRBJ2-7	-
CASSPTGREKLFF	TGTGCCAGCAGTCCGACAGGGAGGGAAAAACTGTTTTTT	TRBD1	TRBV3-1/TRBV3-2	TRBJ1-4	-
CASSQAASGNLGEQFF	TGCGCCAGCAGCCAAGCCGCTAGCGGGAATTTAGGGGAGCAGTTCTTC	TRBD2	TRBV4-3	TRBJ2-1	-
CASSPMVFQDSGANVLTF	TGTGCCAGCTCACCAATGGTTTTCCAGGACTCTGGGGCCAACGTCCTGACTTTC	-	TRBV18	TRBJ2-6	-
CASSLGYRRYSNQPQHF	TGTGCCAGCAGTTTAGGTTATCGGCGGTATAGCAATCAGCCCCAGCATTTT	-	TRBV28	TRBJ1-5	-
CASSSAGGNNEQFF	TGTGCCAGCAGCTCAGCGGGAGGGAACAATGAGCAGTTCTTC	TRBD2	TRBV7-3	TRBJ2-1	-
CASSSGTDSGNTIYF	TGTGCCAGCAGCTCGGGGACAGACTCTGGAAACACCATATATTTT	TRBD1	TRBV5-4	TRBJ1-3	-
CASSYPGTAATEAFF	TGTGCCAGCAGTTACCCGGGGACAGCTGCCACTGAAGCTTTCTTT	TRBD1	TRBV6-5	TRBJ1-1	-
CASLPRGQLNEKLFF	TGTGCCAGCTTACCCCGAGGGCAGCTCAATGAAAAACTGTTTTTT	-	TRBV28	TRBJ1-4	-
CASSYSAGLNQPQHF	TGTGCCAGCAGTTACTCAGCGGGGCTCAATCAGCCCCAGCATTTT	-	TRBV6-5	TRBJ1-5	-
CASSPFHLGQGPTEAFF	TGTGCCAGCTCACCATTCCACCTCGGACAGGGTCCCACTGAAGCTTTCTTT	TRBD1	TRBV18	TRBJ1-1	once
CASSLEGGPTDTQYF	TGTGCCAGCAGCCTGGAGGGGGGGCCCACAGATACGCAGTATTTT	-	TRBV28	TRBJ2-3	-
CASSFTGVNTEAFF	TGCGCCAGCAGCTTTACAGGCGTGAACACTGAAGCTTTCTTT	-	TRBV5-1	TRBJ1-1	once
CASSLNQGAGGYTF	TGCGCCAGCAGCTTGAACCAGGGGGCCGGAGGCTACACCTTC	TRBD1	TRBV5-1	TRBJ1-2	-
CATGGQGSYGYTF	TGTGCCACCGGGGGACAGGGATCCTATGGCTACACCTTC	TRBD1	TRBV2	TRBJ1-2	-
CAVQIERLATDTQYF	TGTGCCGTACAAATAGAGCGCCTAGCCACAGATACGCAGTATTTT	-	TRBV2	TRBJ2-3	-
CASSLRQGYYTIYF	TGTGCCAGCAGTTTAAGACAGGGGTACTACACCATATATTTT	TRBD1	TRBV28	TRBJ1-3	-
CASRPGGFGYTF	TGTGCCAGCAGGCCAGGGGGCTTTGGCTACACCTTC	TRBD1	TRBV28	TRBJ1-2	-
CASSSSPSGGYEQFF	TGCGCCAGCAGCTCATCCCCATCAGGGGGCTATGAGCAGTTCTTC	TRBD1	TRBV5-1	TRBJ2-1	-
CASSFFQDSMETQYF	TGTGCCAGCAGCTTTTTTCAGGACAGCATGGAGACCCAGTACTTC	-	TRBV5-6	TRBJ2-5	-
CASSHLLQAGYGYTF	TGTGCCAGCAGCCACCTATTACAGGCTGGGTATGGCTACACCTTC	-	TRBV3-1/TRBV3-2	TRBJ1-2	-
CASSLNRGGETQYF	TGTGCCAGCAGCTTGAACAGGGGGGGTGAGACCCAGTACTTC	-	TRBV5-5	TRBJ2-5	-
CARSLSVVAGGTEAFF	TGTGCCAGAAGCTTGTCCGTAGTTGCGGGGGGCACTGAAGCTTTCTTT	-	TRBV5-3	TRBJ1-1	-
CASSYLLQGTFYGYTF	TGTGCCAGCAGTTACTTGCTACAGGGGACTTTCTATGGCTACACCTTC	TRBD1	TRBV6-2/TRBV6-3	TRBJ1-2	few
CASSQTSGPSYEQYF	TGTGCCAGCAGCCAAACTAGCGGGCCCTCCTACGAGCAGTACTTC	TRBD2	TRBV7-3	TRBJ2-7	few
CATSRQGYQPQHF	TGTGCCACCAGCCGACAGGGTTATCAGCCCCAGCATTTT	TRBD1	TRBV24-1	TRBJ1-5	-
CASSLEEQGLGYTF	TGCGCCAGCAGCTTGGAGGAGCAGGGGCTTGGCTACACCTTC	-	TRBV5-1	TRBJ1-2	-
CASSDGTGRRNSPLHF	TGTGCCAGCAGTGACGGGACAGGGCGAAGGAATTCACCCCTCCACTTT	TRBD1	TRBV6-1	TRBJ1-6	few
CASAIRNEKLFF	TGTGCCAGCGCCATCAGAAATGAAAAACTGTTTTTT	-	TRBV12-3/TRBV12-4	TRBJ1-4	-
CATGVPDYGYTF	TGTGCCACCGGGGTGCCCGACTATGGCTACACCTTC	-	TRBV5-4	TRBJ1-2	-
CASSGTGEKPQHF	TGTGCCAGCAGCGGGACAGGGGAAAAGCCCCAGCATTTT	TRBD1	TRBV7-9	TRBJ1-5	-
CATSDSRTSGSNEQYF	TGTGCCACCAGTGATTCGAGGACTAGCGGGAGTAACGAGCAGTACTTC	TRBD2	TRBV24-1	TRBJ2-7	-